Listed below are T cell receptor beta chains from one sample, sequenced in a study of T cell responses to AZD1222 COVID-19 vaccine. TCRdb's table, derived via immunoSEQ multiplex PCR, lists solely in-frame clones and lacks some. The table lists roughly 120,000 clones, approximately 91% of them singletons. The input for sequencing was peripheral blood, taken on day 0 of AZD1222 vaccination. The receptors were gathered from an adult in good health. The CDR3 runs from the conserved cysteine through the conserved F or W. Each record gives: D gene, J gene, clone size, CDR3 length, V gene, CDR3 protein, CDR3 DNA. D genes are given only for firm matches. A row's size may be missing; if present it is once, few, many or a size class.

-	TRBJ2-3	-	15	TRBV21-1	CASSKDGTDTDTQYF	TGTGCCAGCAGCAAAGACGGGACAGACACAGATACGCAGTATTTT
-	TRBJ1-4	once	19	TRBV4-1	CASSHERKGYRPTNEKLFF	TGCGCCAGCAGCCATGAGAGGAAAGGATACAGACCAACTAATGAAAAACTGTTTTTT
-	TRBJ2-1	-	13	TRBV2	CASKQVGLGEQFF	TGTGCCAGCAAACAAGTCGGTTTGGGTGAGCAGTTCTTC
-	TRBJ1-1	-	12	TRBV15	CATSRDIAEAFF	TGTGCCACCAGCAGAGATATCGCTGAAGCTTTCTTT
TRBD2	TRBJ2-5	medium-sized	14	TRBV11-2	CASSEGTSGETQYF	TGTGCCAGCAGCGAAGGGACTAGCGGGGAGACCCAGTACTTC
-	TRBJ2-2	-	14	TRBV9	CASRTAKNTGELFF	TGTGCCAGCCGGACAGCTAAGAACACCGGGGAGCTGTTTTTT
TRBD1	TRBJ2-7	-	20	TRBV28	CASSLCEGRWVDRGSYEQYF	TGTGCCAGCAGTTTATGCGAGGGGAGATGGGTTGACAGGGGATCCTACGAGCAGTACTTC
-	TRBJ2-7	-	14	TRBV15	CATSRGLGPYEQYF	TGTGCCACCAGCAGGGGGCTTGGACCTTACGAGCAGTACTTC
-	TRBJ1-1	-	13	TRBV6-1	CASSESGIAEAFF	TGTGCCAGCAGTGAATCAGGGATCGCTGAAGCTTTCTTT
TRBD1	TRBJ1-2	-	16	TRBV30	CAWSHNGPGTGGGYTF	TGTGCCTGGAGTCATAATGGCCCCGGGACAGGAGGTGGCTACACCTTC
TRBD1	TRBJ2-1	-	18	TRBV5-1	CASSLGTGTGRPYNEQFF	TGCGCCAGCAGCTTAGGGACCGGGACAGGGCGCCCCTACAATGAGCAGTTCTTC
-	TRBJ2-7	-	16	TRBV14	CASSQGLGGLHYEQYF	TGTGCCAGCAGCCAAGGACTAGGCGGGTTACACTACGAGCAGTACTTC
TRBD2	TRBJ2-2	-	16	TRBV5-1	CASSSPSGDYTGELFF	TGCGCCAGCAGCTCCCCTAGCGGAGACTACACCGGGGAGCTGTTTTTT
-	TRBJ2-7	-	13	TRBV11-3	CASSLEEKYEQYF	TGTGCCAGCAGCTTAGAGGAAAAATACGAGCAGTACTTC
-	TRBJ2-1	-	13	TRBV5-5	CASSLVTYNEQFF	TGTGCCAGCAGCTTGGTCACCTACAATGAGCAGTTCTTC
-	TRBJ1-2	-	14	TRBV7-9	CASSLEELRYGYTF	TGTGCCAGCAGCTTAGAGGAATTGCGGTATGGCTACACCTTC
-	TRBJ1-4	once	15	TRBV30	CAWRGALSTNEKLFF	TGTGCCTGGAGGGGGGCCCTATCAACTAATGAAAAACTGTTTTTT
-	TRBJ2-5	-	16	TRBV18	CASSPPGGTNQETQYF	TGTGCCAGCTCACCACCAGGCGGGACGAACCAAGAGACCCAGTACTTC
-	TRBJ1-6	-	14	TRBV19	CASSIGPAKPPFHF	TGTGCCAGTAGTATCGGCCCAGCAAAACCACCCTTCCACTTT
-	TRBJ2-7	-	15	TRBV18	CASSGSPTRGGEQYF	TGTGCCAGCTCAGGTTCACCCACTAGGGGTGGAGAGCAGTACTTC
-	TRBJ1-2	-	14	TRBV19	CASTPSGHGNGYTF	TGTGCCAGTACCCCCTCCGGTCACGGGAATGGCTACACCTTC
TRBD1	TRBJ2-7	-	11	TRBV20-1	CSARTGEEQYF	TGCAGTGCGAGGACAGGGGAGGAGCAGTACTTC
-	TRBJ2-3	-	15	TRBV4-1	CASSQGLPPTDTQYF	TGCGCCAGCAGCCAAGGGCTCCCACCCACAGATACGCAGTATTTT
TRBD1	TRBJ2-7	-	14	TRBV28	CASTRDRGLSAQYF	TGTGCCAGCACCCGGGACAGGGGTCTCTCCGCGCAGTACTTC
-	TRBJ1-5	few	13	TRBV6-2/TRBV6-3	CASSRGPPQPQHF	TGTGCCAGCAGTAGGGGCCCGCCGCAGCCCCAGCATTTT